These 27 T cell receptor beta chains share one sample of origin, sequenced in a study of CD8 T cells in ankylosing spondylitis (dated by TCRdb to about 2017). To prepare the library, 5' RACE was applied. This sample was sequenced with an Illumina HiSeq 2500. The raw public reads went through TCRdb reprocessing: fastp at Q25, MiXCR clone calling, in-frame beta chains kept. One record per CDR3 amino acid sequence lists the most common genes and DNA. The sample contains a few hundred thousand distinct CDR3 sequences, about 18% of them found a single time. Together, the top ten hold under 55% of the sample. Their target antigens are unknown. The full study reports these points: A TCR beta motif made up of several highly homologous amino acid variants appeared to be characteristic of blood from ankylosing spondylitis patients.

Input material: blood, either unsorted or a sorted T cell fraction (not recorded which). These receptors were collected from a male donor with ankylosing spondylitis.

V gene TRBV12-3 or TRBV12-4 combines with J gene TRBJ2-2, with 16 bases matching TRBD2. CDR3 size: 17 residues. V lost 9 bases, J lost 5 bases, and 9 bases stayed unmatched. The CDR3 protein is CASEGGTSGGATGELFF. The CDR3 bases are TGTGCCAGTGAGGGGGGGACTAGCGGGGGGGCGACCGGGGAGCTGTTTTTT.

This clonotype was counted many times. The chain couples TRBV12-3 or TRBV12-4 to TRBJ2-1; D not resolved. V was pared by 1 base and J by 4 bases, with 11 bases between. The length of the CDR3 is 15 residues. The CDR3 region is CASSLVVATYNEQFF. CDR3 DNA: TGTGCCAGCAGTTTAGTTGTAGCAACATACAATGAGCAGTTCTTC.

The chain combines TRBV5-1 with TRBJ1-3; 8 nucleotides agree with TRBD1. CDR3 length: 16 residues. CDR1 is SGHRS, CDR2 YFSETQ, per germline. Trimming cost V 2 bases and J 4 bases; bases outside gene matches: 8. CDR3 sequence: CASSLYSGGLGNTIYF. The CDR3, as DNA: TGCGCCAGCAGCTTATACTCAGGGGGCCTGGGAAACACCATATATTTT.

This clonotype was observed a handful of times. This sequence joins TRBV20-1 and TRBJ2-7; TRBD2 agrees at 9 bases. The CDR3 length is 16 residues. Germline values: CDR1 DFQATT, CDR2 SNEGSKA (reference sequence). The V and J ends lost 0 bases and 3 bases, in that order; junction bases with no gene match: 9. CDR3 sequence reads: CSARDWVVSGSYEQYF. CDR3 coding DNA: TGCAGTGCTAGAGATTGGGTCGTTAGCGGGAGCTACGAGCAGTACTTC.

This clonotype was seen more than once but under ten times. The V and J genes are TRBV12-3 or TRBV12-4 and TRBJ2-5, with D hard to call. CDR3 length: 15 residues. Between the trimmed V and J ends, which lost 6 bases and 0 bases, there was a span of 14 bases. The CDR3 spells CASSPTGGNQETQYF. Here the CDR3 DNA reads TGTGCCAGCAGCCCCACGGGTGGGAACCAAGAGACCCAGTACTTC.

This clonotype turned up a few times. V and J are TRBV5-1 and TRBJ1-1, with D possibly matching TRBD1 (6 bases). Trimming took off 3 bases at V and 4 bases at J, with 16 bases between the two ends. The germline gives CDR1 SGHRS, CDR2 YFSETQ. The length of the CDR3 is 15 residues. CDR3 nucleotides: TGCGCCAGCAGCTCACGCCTGGACAGCTTCACTGAAGCTTTCTTT. This codes for CASSSRLDSFTEAFF.

This chain connects TRBV7-4 to TRBJ2-7; D call uncertain. This CDR3 comprises 14 residues. Looked up from germline, CDR1 is SGHVT and CDR2 is SQSDAQ. V was pared by 1 base and J by 5 bases, with 12 bases between. Written as DNA, the CDR3 is TGTGCCAGCAGCTTAGTGGCCAGGATCCACGAGCAGTACTTC. Encoded protein: CASSLVARIHEQYF.

V usage is TRBV2 and J usage is TRBJ2-7, with 8 positions matching TRBD2. Trimming removed 9 bases from V and 5 bases from J; junction bases left unmatched: 15. Germline V CDR1 and CDR2: SNHLY, FYNNEI. The CDR3 spans 15 residues. CDR3 DNA: TGTGCCAGTCGGGGGGGGGCGGAGTCCATCAACGAGCAGTACTTC. This sequence encodes CASRGGAESINEQYF.

This sequence joins TRBV7-2 and TRBJ2-7; 8 bases are shared with TRBD1. The CDR3 covers 13 residues. The ends lost 7 bases at V and 2 bases at J; junction bases unmatched: 4. CDR1 SGHTA and CDR2 FQGNSA come from the germline V gene. The DNA of the CDR3 is TGTGCCAGCACCTCAGGGGGCACCTACGAGCAGTACTTC. Translation: CASTSGGTYEQYF.

This clonotype was detected ten times or more. The chain recombines TRBV9 with TRBJ1-1; the D gene is possibly TRBD1 (6 bases). Trimming removed 4 bases at V and 1 base at J, with 14 bases between. The germline V gene has CDR1 SGDLS and CDR2 YYNGEE. This CDR3 is built from 15 residues. CDR3 protein: CASSPYGGANTEAFF. CDR3 DNA sequence: TGTGCCAGCAGCCCCTACGGGGGGGCGAACACTGAAGCTTTCTTT.

The gene calls are TRBV13 and TRBJ2-3, with no clear D. CDR1 is PRHDT and CDR2 is FYEKMQ in the germline V gene (reference sequence). The length of the CDR3 is 13 residues. Deletions cut 6 bases from V and 4 bases from J, with 11 bases between. CDR3 bases: TGTGCCAGCAGTCCACCGAGCGCAGATACGCAGTATTTT. This encodes CASSPPSADTQYF.

A few counts support this clonotype. The chain combines TRBV7-9 with TRBJ1-6, with 8 bases lining up with TRBD1. The V and J ends lost 5 bases and 7 bases, in that order; junction bases with no gene match: 4. The CDR3 extends over 14 amino acids. CDR1 SEHNR and CDR2 FQNEAQ come from the germline V gene (reference sequence). The CDR3 DNA follows: TGTGCCAGCAGCGACCGGGACAGGAATTCACCCCTCCACTTT. Its protein is CASSDRDRNSPLHF.

As regards this clonotype: No conserved phenylalanine or tryptophan is present at the end of the CDR3, so a read error is the likely explanation. The chain has TRBV11-1 and TRBJ2-1, with 13 bases identical to TRBD2. Trimming cost V 5 bases and J 5 bases; bases outside gene matches: 12. CDR1 and CDR2 (germline): SGHAT, FQDESV (reference sequence). This CDR3 has 18 amino acids. CDR3 region: CASSVTSGGPSVNNEQFV. DNA of the CDR3: TGTGCCAGCAGCGTGACTAGCGGGGGGCCCTCCGTTAACAATGAGCAGTTCGTC.

There are many counts of this clonotype. This rearrangement joins TRBV3-1 to TRBJ2-7; 7 bases are shared with TRBD2. CDR3 length: 15 residues. The germline CDR1 and CDR2 sequences are LGHDT and YNNKEL (reference sequence). V shed 1 base, J shed 6 bases, and the junction held 9 bases outside the gene matches. CDR3 region: CASSQATAGPFEQYF. The CDR3 nucleotides read TGTGCCAGCAGCCAAGCTACAGCGGGGCCCTTCGAGCAGTACTTC.

This clonotype showed up many times. The chain joins TRBV7-9 to TRBJ1-1; D uncertain. This CDR3 has 13 amino acids. CDR1 is SEHNR, CDR2 FQNEAQ, per germline (reference sequence). With 5 bases removed from V and 1 base from J, the gap between germline ends came to 8 bases. CDR3 in amino acids: CASSPVGNTEAFF. The CDR3 DNA follows: TGTGCCAGCAGCCCCGTCGGGAACACTGAAGCTTTCTTT.

This clonotype was counted ten times or more. The chain joins TRBV20-1 to TRBJ2-7; D gene ambiguous. Deletions cut 3 bases from V and 0 bases from J, with 9 bases between. The CDR3 runs 13 residues. CDR1 and CDR2 (germline): DFQATT, SNEGSKA (reference sequence). The CDR3 here is CSASGLISYEQYF. The CDR3, as DNA: TGCAGTGCTAGCGGGCTTATCTCCTACGAGCAGTACTTC.

The rearrangement links TRBV9 to TRBJ2-1; 8 bases are shared with TRBD1. The CDR3 covers 16 residues. The V segment lost 4 bases and the J segment 7 bases; nucleotides outside the gene matches: 13. Germline V gene lookup returns CDR1 SGDLS and CDR2 YYNGEE. The CDR3 region is CASSRQDRGYGNEQFF. CDR3 nucleotides: TGTGCCAGCAGCAGACAAGACAGGGGCTACGGGAATGAGCAGTTCTTC.

Only a few counts were recorded for this clonotype. CDR3: CASSPSGGLADQETQYF. The DNA for the CDR3 is TGCGCCAGCAGCCCCTCCGGGGGACTAGCGGACCAAGAGACCCAGTACTTC. The rearrangement links TRBV4-3 to TRBJ2-5; 11 bases agree with TRBD2. The CDR3 has 17 residues. Per germline, CDR1 LGHNA and CDR2 YSLEER. With 4 bases clipped from V and 0 bases from J, the junction kept 7 bases outside the gene matches.

This clonotype was seen more than once but under ten times. The J gene is TRBJ1-1, the V gene TRBV9; D not resolved. The germline V gene has CDR1 SGDLS and CDR2 YYNGEE. Trimming left V 0 bases short and J 2 bases short, with 8 bases between. The CDR3 covers 14 residues. DNA of the CDR3: TGTGCCAGCAGCGTAGGGAACGGAAACACTGAAGCTTTCTTT. Residues: CASSVGNGNTEAFF.

In its sample, this clonotype was seen a few times. The rearrangement joins TRBV5-1 to TRBJ2-1, with D uncertain. Trimming removed 0 bases at V and 8 bases at J, with 9 bases between. CDR3 length: 13 amino acids. Germline values: CDR1 SGHRS, CDR2 YFSETQ. CDR3 protein: CASSLAGGYEQFF. The CDR3 DNA is TGCGCCAGCAGCTTGGCAGGTGGCTATGAGCAGTTCTTC.

The V and J genes are TRBV30 and TRBJ2-3, with 8 bases lining up with TRBD1. CDR1 and CDR2 from the germline V gene are GTSNPN and SVGIG (reference sequence). This CDR3 is built from 14 residues. V lost 2 bases and J lost 1; bases outside the gene matches: 2. The DNA of the CDR3 is TGTGCCTGGAGTTTGGGACAGGGCACAGATACGCAGTATTTT. Residues: CAWSLGQGTDTQYF.

J is TRBJ2-3 and V is TRBV2, with a possible D match to TRBD1 (5 bases). Trimming left V 7 bases short and J 3 bases short, with 8 bases between. CDR1 is SNHLY and CDR2 is FYNNEI in the germline V gene. This CDR3 comprises 12 residues. The chain's CDR3 is CASIAGTDTQYF. CDR3 DNA: TGTGCCAGCATCGCAGGGACAGATACGCAGTATTTT.

At least ten counts were recorded for this clonotype. The chain couples TRBV29-1 to TRBJ1-2; D perhaps matches TRBD1 (5 bases). V gave up 8 bases and J gave up 7 bases, with 26 bases separating them. Germline V lookup: CDR1 SQVTM, CDR2 ANQGSEA. This CDR3 comprises 15 residues. The CDR3: CSIEAQGSNLGGYTF. The CDR3, as DNA: TGCAGCATCGAGGCGCAGGGCAGTAACCTGGGTGGCTACACCTTC.

This clonotype was seen only a few times. The chain couples TRBV4-1 to TRBJ2-7, with D unclear. V was pared by 0 bases and J by 3 bases, with 12 bases between. Germline CDR1 and CDR2: MGHRA and YSYEKL. This CDR3 has 15 residues. Here the CDR3 DNA reads TGCGCCAGCAGCCAAGATACTACAGTGTACTACGAGCAGTACTTC. Translated: CASSQDTTVYYEQYF.

This clonotype was observed a handful of times. The chain links TRBV5-1 to TRBJ2-7; a possible D gene is TRBD2 (6 bases). CDR1 and CDR2 from the germline V gene are SGHRS and YFSETQ. V was cut by 0 bases and J by 2 bases, with 9 bases left in between. CDR3 length: 14 residues. This CDR3 is CASSLDTGAYEQYF. The CDR3 DNA reads as TGCGCCAGCAGCTTGGATACGGGGGCCTACGAGCAGTACTTC.

This sequence joins TRBV5-1 and TRBJ2-7, with D uncertain. The ends were cut back, 4 bases at V and 3 bases at J, with 14 bases in the middle. CDR3 size: 14 residues. The germline V gene has CDR1 SGHRS and CDR2 YFSETQ. CDR3 nucleotide sequence: TGCGCCAGCAGCAGCCTAGAGTATAACTACGAGCAGTACTTC. It encodes CASSSLEYNYEQYF. Based on the CDR3 plus reference TRBV5-1 and TRBJ2-7, the full variable domain is KAGVTQTPRYLIKTRGQQVTLSCSPISGHRSVSWYQQTPGQGLQFLFEYFSETQRNKGNFPGRFSGRQFSNSRSEMNVSTLELGDSALYLCASSSLEYNYEQYFGPGTRLTVT.

This clonotype was found a few times. The V gene is TRBV7-8, the J gene TRBJ2-2; D unresolved. With 0 bases removed from V and 7 bases from J, the gap between germline ends came to 18 bases. Germline CDR1 reads SGHVS; CDR2 reads FQNEAQ. The CDR3 loop spans 17 amino acids. The CDR3 reads CASSLAVFPVSYGELFF. The CDR3 nucleotides read TGTGCCAGCAGCTTAGCAGTTTTCCCGGTATCCTACGGGGAGCTGTTTTTT.